This T cell receptor (beta chain) was recovered during a study of cytomegalovirus exposure and HLA in healthy donors (dated by TCRdb to about 2017). About the investigation overall: In an earlier analysis of some 610 of the donors, roughly 300 Gb of sequence data and 100 million or so unique TCR beta sequences from some 170 million T cells were reported. In the later analysis, no new phenotypic data were used to find candidate immune exposures; instead, reliance was placed on TCR beta sequences and their occurrence across donors. HLA typing included class I and class II loci at four-digit resolution. All discovery cohort repertoires had been generated on a single sequencing platform. An early release that covered 640 HLA-typed donors contained approximately 300 gigabases of sequencing data and tens of millions of unique TCR sequences. In a later genetic analysis, genome-wide SNP genotypes for about 55% of the roughly 700 donors were used, and that subset was treated as a discovery cohort. Of the roughly 400 genotyped donors, over 70% fell in the genetic ancestry cluster associated with self-reported Caucasian donors. Four or five DR-DQ haplotypes were handled as single units for association and clustering because linkage in the cohort was strong. Among over 350 genotyped donors of the cohort, an average of around 240,000 unique TCR beta nucleotide sequences were sequenced per donor, roughly a sixth of them non-productive. Donor age, sex, ethnicity and CMV serostatus were compiled alongside the repertoire data. Along with the roughly 700-subject first cohort, a separate validation cohort of over a hundred different subjects was used. To predict cytomegalovirus infection status, the study brought together high-throughput TCR immunosequencing, statistical association of individual TCRs with disease status, and machine learning. Typing coverage varied by locus: about 620-630 donors for A, B, C, DRB1 and DQB1; more than 500 for DQA1; approximately 610 for DPA1; roughly 450 for DPB1. In a later analysis, previously published TCR beta repertoires from 500 to 750 donors were re-analyzed and high-resolution HLA genotyping was added so that TCR occurrence patterns could be studied. The study aimed to test whether cataloging public T cell receptors could reveal signatures of past pathogen exposure. An earlier analysis of approximately 640 of the donors applied high-throughput TCR beta sequencing to assess whether each TCR beta V gene segment acted as functional or pseudogenic. The study profiled the T cell repertoires of around 700 subjects by immunosequencing and related them to cytomegalovirus serostatus. Beyond this particular receptor, the publication reports: Specific HLA alleles were associated with roughly 17,000 TCR beta sequences at a false discovery rate of 0.05 in a later analysis. In both the original and validation cohorts, the classifier was reported to diagnose cytomegalovirus status with high specificity and sensitivity. The sequencing pipeline was judged likely to have produced a cluster of highly shared sequence variants as a technical artifact. The presence/absence analyses assumed that sequencing depth was roughly uniform across donors, and that assumption may not be true. When HLA alleles, especially DR and DQ, strongly co-occurred, attributing TCR associations to individual alleles was difficult. Immune exposure information for the cohort was limited to CMV serostatus. In a later analysis, most CMV-associated TCR beta chains were found to appear HLA-restricted, with HLA associations seemingly driven largely by CMV exposure. A further reported finding was that TCR beta sequences accurately predicted the HLA-A and HLA-B alleles for most subjects in the first cohort. A later genetic analysis reported fewer N-insertions in productive TCRs among donors in an Asian-associated ancestry cluster than the approximately 670-donor mean. Most TCR sequences were observed very rarely across donors, whereas some public TCRs were present in many individuals. In a later genetic analysis, a missense DCLRE1C variant was associated with V-gene and J-gene trimming of TCR beta chains, and the association was replicated in an independent cohort. Broadly in line with IMGT annotations, most TCR beta V segments showed up in productive rearrangements about 87% or about 30% of the time in an earlier analysis of 450 to 750 of the donors. The authors suggested that the approach could potentially be extended to other disease states and immunological phenotypes. Three of the identified cytomegalovirus-associated TCR beta chains were confirmed in vitro to be specific for cytomegalovirus antigens. In the study, 164 TCR beta chains were listed as associated with cytomegalovirus. Several of the top co-occurrence clusters appeared to be linked to parvovirus B19, influenza, CMV and Epstein-Barr virus, according to a later analysis. In a later analysis, TCR association rates were found to vary across HLA loci, with the most associated TCRs seen for DRB1 alleles and the fewest for HLA-C alleles. Because HLA typing was missing for some donors at each locus, association tests included only the typed subset. Because counts were too low, about 18 rarely observed V segments, including chromosome 9 orphons, were excluded from the earlier analysis of a few hundred of the donors. In a later analysis, HLA-associated TCR beta chains were found to be more clonally expanded and to have lower generation probabilities than equally common non-associated chains. Correlated functional status among segregating V segments might reflect linkage disequilibrium, but an unknown experimental factor could not be ruled out. In this cohort, only TCR beta chains were sequenced, and detectable features were limited by the absence of alpha or paired-chain data. Some IMGT-functional V segments, including TRBV6-2 and TRBV6-3, could not be told apart with the 87-base-pair reads, so those segments were excluded.

Looking up the germline V gene yields CDR1 SGDLS and CDR2 YYNGEE. Relative to germline, V is missing 3 bases and J is missing 3 bases, with 4 bases of the junction outside any gene match. The CDR3, from cysteine to phenylalanine, totals 15 residues. The sequence is cut down to CDR3 DNA, 45 bases in frame from base 1. The cohort was made up of about 610 healthy bone marrow donors. Cohort members were all nominally healthy when sampled, although unrecorded immune exposures were likely present. The donor was CMV seronegative and was included in the group of about 400 seronegative cohort members. A peripheral blood sample was collected from each donor, and TCR beta sequencing was performed on peripheral blood mononuclear cells. Genomic DNA extraction from the blood cell samples was performed with the Qiagen DNeasy Blood Extraction Kit. Regarding this clone: Its target antigen remains unknown. Base qualities are not recorded, but no much larger clone differs from it by a single base.

Libraries were constructed by the immunoSEQ multiplex PCR assay. For the multiplex PCR, a mixture combining 60 forward primers for TCR Vbeta segments and 13 reverse primers for TCR Jbeta segments was used. The CDR3 region of rearranged TCR beta genes was amplified from genomic DNA by a multiplex PCR assay. The Illumina HiSeq System was used to sequence the amplified TCR beta libraries as 87-base-pair reads. In the original analysis: A later analysis tallied around 82 million unique TCR beta chains across the approximately 670 repertoires, and approximately 12 million of those chains were shared by two or more donors. Raw reads were error-corrected and collapsed into unique sequences with a nearest-neighbor algorithm that merged closely related sequences to remove PCR and sequencing errors. To assign V, D and J gene segments, CDR3 sequences were aligned to IMGT reference sequences. For a sequence to be retained, a match of at least six nucleotides was required to both a V gene segment and a J gene segment. Rearrangements were classified as productive when the CDR3 lacked stop codons and remained in frame with V and J, and all other rearrangements were classified as non-productive. Following IMGT convention, CDR3 was defined as the stretch from the second conserved V-encoded cysteine up to the conserved J-encoded phenylalanine. Sequences without an unambiguous match to a single V gene segment were excluded from the earlier analysis of about 630 of the donors. In an earlier analysis of approximately 550 of the donors, V segments were called functional above 56.7% productive rearrangements and were called segregating when the between-donor standard deviation exceeded 5%. To diagnose cytomegalovirus status from the catalog of TCR beta chain sequences, a statistical classification framework was built. In a later analysis, V and J genes were assigned by comparing TCR nucleotide sequences against IMGT/GENE-DB human TR gene sequences. Using the TCRdist pipeline, a later analysis assigned CDR3 sequences along with most-parsimonious VDJ recombination scenarios. A later analysis defined each TCR beta chain by its CDR3 amino acid sequence plus V-gene family, and excluded reads lacking a unique V-gene family. To address suspected cross-contamination and a sequencing artifact, a later analysis removed 550 to 750 highly shared, low-generation-probability nucleotide sequences. For each public chain, a later analysis derived a clonal expansion index from normalized ranks of inferred template counts within each repertoire. Generation probabilities in a later analysis came from a VDJ recombination model fitted to out-of-frame rearrangements, and those results were checked against IGoR. In a later analysis, hypergeometric tests were used to score TCR-TCR, TCR-HLA and TCR-CMV co-occurrence, with a repertoire-size bias correction applied to TCR pairs. False discovery rates were estimated in a later analysis by permuting HLA or CMV assignments 20 times. A later analysis grouped co-occurring TCRs with DBSCAN, adding TCRdist sequence similarity when clustering within HLA-allele-positive subsets. Repertoires with fewer than 30,000 or more than 120,000 public chains, plus five repertoires with anomalous nucleotide sharing, were excluded from co-occurrence clustering. TCRdb carries this immuneACCESS record with in-frame sequences only. Its versions omit some clonotypes, under half of them owing to an unresolved V gene in the studies checked, with the rest unexplained. V, J and clone size are taken as reported in that table, and D and trimming were inferred from the DNA itself. The sample has about 180,000 clones on record, around three quarters of them singletons. The biggest ten clones account for 5.7% of the sample.

Recombination joined TRBV9 with TRBJ1-1, with 11 central nucleotides matching TRBD1. Sample: PBMCs. The sequence came from a man in his forties in good health and CMV-seronegative. The sequence in DNA is TGTGCCAGCAGCGCCCTGGACAGGGGGCACACTGAAGCTTTCTTT. It encodes CASSALDRGHTEAFF.